This record looks at one T cell receptor beta chain sequence and its context. This sample was included in a study of technical replicates of blood from several donors. Sequencing was performed with immunoSEQ multiplex PCR; in TCRdb, only in-frame clones are kept and a portion is missing. The sample records more than 75,000 clones, approximately 94% being singletons. V lost 3 bases to trimming and J lost 5 bases, with 22 bases between them. This CDR3 region has 18 residues. The germline gives CDR1 MGHRA, CDR2 YSYEKL. Sequenced: T cells isolated from PBMCs. The chain couples TRBV4-1 to TRBJ2-2, with TRBD2 as a possible D gene (6 bases). The clonotype was recovered from a human donor in good health. The CDR3 nucleotides read TGCGCCAGCAGCCATTCTTGGAGGGTAGCGGAGGTTACCGGGGAGCTGTTTTTT. Translating gives CASSHSWRVAEVTGELFF.